Here is one T cell receptor beta chain with its context. Its antigen is still unknown. This sample stems from a study of OX40 agonist ivuxolimab in advanced cancers. For the study at large: Across the patients, intravenous ivuxolimab was delivered every 2 weeks at 0.01 to 10 mg/kg.

Findings and caveats of the study: CD8+ T cells (on average) carried more expanded clones than CD4+ T cells. At 0.1 to 3.0 mg/kg and by week 6, CD4+ and CD8+ T cells in the blood had expanded clonally. Several nonresponders also turned out to have low normalized T-cell clonal expansion.

Sequencing was performed with immunoSEQ multiplex PCR; in TCRdb, only in-frame clones are kept and a portion is missing. The sample lists tens of thousands of clones, 89% occurring once. Germline V gives CDR1 SQVTM, CDR2 ANQGSEA. V was trimmed by 4 bases and J by 3 bases, leaving 19 bases between them. The CDR3 has 15 residues. The chain uses TRBV29-1 and TRBJ2-7; D possibly corresponds to TRBD1 (5 bases). This sequence was found in an adult with an advanced solid tumor such as melanoma, head and neck, liver or kidney cancer. Sequenced here: CD4+ or CD8+ T cells sorted from blood, sampled in a trial of the OX40 agonist ivuxolimab. In DNA, the CDR3 is TGCAGCGTTGTCGGTGGGGCTAAGGATAGCTACGAGCAGTACTTC. Translating gives CSVVGGAKDSYEQYF.